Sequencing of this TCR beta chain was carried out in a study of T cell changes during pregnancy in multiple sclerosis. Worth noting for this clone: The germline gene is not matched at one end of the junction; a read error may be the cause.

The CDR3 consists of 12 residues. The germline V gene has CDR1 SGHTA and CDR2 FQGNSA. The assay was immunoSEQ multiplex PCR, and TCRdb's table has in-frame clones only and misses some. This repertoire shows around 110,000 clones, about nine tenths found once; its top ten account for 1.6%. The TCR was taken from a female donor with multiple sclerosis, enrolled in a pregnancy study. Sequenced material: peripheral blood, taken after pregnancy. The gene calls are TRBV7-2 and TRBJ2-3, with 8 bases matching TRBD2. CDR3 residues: CASSLGRAGGDF. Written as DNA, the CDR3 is TGTGCCAGCAGCTTAGGCCGCGCCGGGGGGGATTTT. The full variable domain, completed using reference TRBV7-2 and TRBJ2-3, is GAGVSQSPSNKVTEKGKDVELRCDPISGHTALYWYRQSLGQGLEFLIYFQGNSAPDKSGLPSDRFSAERTGGSVSTLTIQRTQQEDSAVYLCASSLGRAGGDFGPGTRLTVL.